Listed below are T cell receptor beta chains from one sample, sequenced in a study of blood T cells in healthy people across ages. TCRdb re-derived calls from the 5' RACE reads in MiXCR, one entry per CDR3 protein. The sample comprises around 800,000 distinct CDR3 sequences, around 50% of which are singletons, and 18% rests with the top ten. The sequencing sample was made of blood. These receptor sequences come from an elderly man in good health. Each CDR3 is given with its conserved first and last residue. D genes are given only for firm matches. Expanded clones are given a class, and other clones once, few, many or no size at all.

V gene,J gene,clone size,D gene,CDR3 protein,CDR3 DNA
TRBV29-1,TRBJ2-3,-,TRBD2,CSAEGMWLAGPLGSDTQYF,TGCAGCGCCGAGGGGATGTGGCTAGCGGGCCCATTGGGCTCAGATACGCAGTATTTT
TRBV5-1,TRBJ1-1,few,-,CASSPAGGMNTEAFF,TGCGCCAGCAGCCCGGCTGGGGGGATGAACACTGAAGCTTTCTTT
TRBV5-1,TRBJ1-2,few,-,CASSLSEGPYGYTF,TGCGCCAGCAGCTTGTCAGAGGGGCCCTATGGCTACACCTTC
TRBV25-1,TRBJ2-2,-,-,CASSEYGGWQGNTGELFF,TGTGCCAGCAGTGAATACGGAGGGTGGCAGGGAAACACCGGGGAGCTGTTTTTT
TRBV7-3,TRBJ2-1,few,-,CASSLSGSINEQFF,TGTGCCAGCAGCTTAAGTGGTAGCATCAATGAGCAGTTCTTC
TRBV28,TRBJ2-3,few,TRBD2,CASSLFLAPTSFQDTDTQYF,TGTGCCAGCAGTCTCTTTCTTGCCCCGACTAGCTTCCAGGACACAGATACGCAGTATTTT
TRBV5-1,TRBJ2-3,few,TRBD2,CASSMGLAASTDTQYF,TGCGCCAGCAGCATGGGACTAGCGGCCAGCACAGATACGCAGTATTTT
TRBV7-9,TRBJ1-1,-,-,CASSLAGGRGYTEAFF,TGTGCCAGCAGCTTAGCGGGCGGGAGGGGCTACACTGAAGCTTTCTTT
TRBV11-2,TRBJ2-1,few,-,CASSSSVYNEQFF,TGTGCCAGCAGCTCGTCAGTTTACAATGAGCAGTTCTTC
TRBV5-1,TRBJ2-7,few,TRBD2,CASSSHSGGSYEQYF,TGCGCCAGCAGCTCTCATAGCGGGGGTTCCTACGAGCAGTACTTC
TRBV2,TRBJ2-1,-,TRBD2,CASRGGPSGRDEQFF,TGTGCCAGCAGGGGCGGCCCCAGCGGGAGAGATGAGCAGTTCTTC